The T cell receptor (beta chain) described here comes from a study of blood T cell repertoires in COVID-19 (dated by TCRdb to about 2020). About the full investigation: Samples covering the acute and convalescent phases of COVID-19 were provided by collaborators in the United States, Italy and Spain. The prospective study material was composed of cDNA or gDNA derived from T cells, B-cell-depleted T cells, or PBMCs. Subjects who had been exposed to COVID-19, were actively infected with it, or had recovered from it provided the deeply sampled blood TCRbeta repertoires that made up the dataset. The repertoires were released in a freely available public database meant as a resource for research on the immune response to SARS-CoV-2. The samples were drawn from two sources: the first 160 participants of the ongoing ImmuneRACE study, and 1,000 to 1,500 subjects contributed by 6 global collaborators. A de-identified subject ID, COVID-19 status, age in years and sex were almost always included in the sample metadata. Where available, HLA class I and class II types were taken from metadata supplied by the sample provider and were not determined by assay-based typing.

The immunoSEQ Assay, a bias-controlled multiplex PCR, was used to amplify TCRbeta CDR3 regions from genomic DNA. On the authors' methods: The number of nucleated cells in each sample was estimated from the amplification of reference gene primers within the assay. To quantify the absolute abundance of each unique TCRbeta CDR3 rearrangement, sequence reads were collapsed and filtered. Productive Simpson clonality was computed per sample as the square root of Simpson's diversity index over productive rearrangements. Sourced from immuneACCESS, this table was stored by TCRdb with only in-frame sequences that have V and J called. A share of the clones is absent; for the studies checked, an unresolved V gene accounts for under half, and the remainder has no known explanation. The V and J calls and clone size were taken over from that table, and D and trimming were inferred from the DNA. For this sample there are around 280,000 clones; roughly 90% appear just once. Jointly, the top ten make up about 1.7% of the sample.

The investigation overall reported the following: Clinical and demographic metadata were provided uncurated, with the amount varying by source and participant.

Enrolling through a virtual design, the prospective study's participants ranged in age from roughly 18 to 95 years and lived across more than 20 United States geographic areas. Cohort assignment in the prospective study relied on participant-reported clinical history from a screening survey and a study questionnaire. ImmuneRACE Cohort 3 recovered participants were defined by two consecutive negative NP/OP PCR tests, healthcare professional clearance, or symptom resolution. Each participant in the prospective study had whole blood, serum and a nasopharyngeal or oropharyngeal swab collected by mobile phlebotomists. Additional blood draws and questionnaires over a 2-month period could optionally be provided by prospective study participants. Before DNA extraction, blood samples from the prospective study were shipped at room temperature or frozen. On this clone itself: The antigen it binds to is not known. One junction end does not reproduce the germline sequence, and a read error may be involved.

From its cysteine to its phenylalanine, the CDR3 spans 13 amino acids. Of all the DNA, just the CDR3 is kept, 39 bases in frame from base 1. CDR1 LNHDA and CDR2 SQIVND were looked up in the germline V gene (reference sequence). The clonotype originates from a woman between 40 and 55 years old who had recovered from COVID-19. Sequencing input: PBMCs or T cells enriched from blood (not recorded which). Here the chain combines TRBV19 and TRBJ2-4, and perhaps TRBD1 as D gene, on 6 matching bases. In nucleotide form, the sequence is TGTGCCAGTAGTTTGACGGGACAACCCTCTCGGAACTTC. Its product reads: CASSLTGQPSRNF.